The rows below give T cell receptor beta chains drawn from one sample of a study of T cells in Graves' hyperthyroidism and ophthalmopathy. One entry per CDR3 protein results from TCRdb running MiXCR on the multiplex PCR reads. The repertoire holds over 350,000 distinct CDR3 sequences, with roughly 15% as singletons. Sequenced: blood. The receptor source for this set is a man aged 18 to 35 with Graves' ophthalmopathy. The CDR3 runs from the conserved cysteine through the conserved F or W. Fields, in order: D gene, V gene, clone size, J gene, CDR3 protein, CDR3 DNA. The D gene is left open where the match is weak. Clone size is stated in some rows and not others, as once, few, many or a class when expanded.

>.|TRBV30|many|TRBJ1-4
CAWSVGVSLGTNEKLFF
TGTGCCTGGAGTGTTGGGGTATCCCTGGGAACTAATGAAAAACTGTTTTTT
>TRBD1|TRBV4-1|once|TRBJ2-2
CASSQRDSRTGELFF
TGCGCCAGCAGCCAACGGGACAGTAGGACCGGGGAGCTGTTTTTT
>TRBD2|TRBV10-1|many|TRBJ2-3
CASSDGGRSDTQYF
TGCGCCAGCAGTGACGGGGGGAGGTCAGATACGCAGTATTTT
>.|TRBV5-6|many|TRBJ1-2
CASSLGYRYTF
TGTGCCAGCAGCTTGGGATATCGCTACACCTTC
>.|TRBV5-1|many|TRBJ2-3
CASKLRRGDTQYF
TGCGCCAGCAAACTCCGGCGAGGGGATACGCAGTATTTT
>.|TRBV7-2|few|TRBJ2-2
CASSWITGELFF
TGTGCCAGCAGCTGGATCACCGGGGAGCTGTTTTTT
>.|TRBV11-2|.|TRBJ1-2
CASSLDGDIDGYTF
TGTGCCAGCAGCTTAGATGGGGACATAGATGGCTACACCTTC
>TRBD1|TRBV10-3|.|TRBJ2-7
CATEPGQGGKEQYF
TGTGCCACAGAACCGGGACAGGGGGGGAAGGAGCAGTACTTC
>TRBD2|TRBV27|many|TRBJ2-7
CASRAGGFSEQYF
TGTGCCAGCAGAGCGGGAGGGTTCTCCGAGCAGTACTTC
>.|TRBV3-1|many|TRBJ2-2
CASSQMTAGNSGELFF
TGTGCCAGCAGCCAAATGACAGCCGGGAACTCCGGGGAGCTGTTTTTT
>.|TRBV7-2|.|TRBJ1-5
CASSFGAGDLRPQHF
TGTGCCAGCAGCTTCGGGGCAGGGGATCTGAGGCCCCAGCATTTT
>.|TRBV10-3|many|TRBJ1-2
CALTDNAGYGYTF
TGTGCCCTCACCGACAACGCAGGGTACGGCTACACCTTC
>TRBD1|TRBV30|many|TRBJ1-2
CAWSVHSGTVYGYTF
TGTGCCTGGAGTGTACATTCCGGGACAGTCTATGGCTACACCTTC
>.|TRBV6-5|.|TRBJ1-1
CASSYSLQGGAFF
TGTGCCAGCAGTTACTCGTTGCAGGGCGGTGCTTTCTTT
>.|TRBV13|many|TRBJ2-5
CASSSLSGDGETQYF
TGTGCCAGCAGCTCCCTATCGGGGGACGGGGAGACCCAGTACTTC
>.|TRBV27|few|TRBJ2-7
CASSGALGMYEQYF
TGTGCCAGCAGCGGGGCGCTAGGAATGTACGAGCAGTACTTC
>TRBD2|TRBV5-4|.|TRBJ2-2
CASSLELAGGVSGELFF
TGTGCCAGCAGCTTGGAACTAGCGGGGGGAGTATCCGGGGAGCTGTTTTTT
>.|TRBV6-1|.|TRBJ1-1
CASSGTTGTEAFF
TGTGCCAGCAGTGGGACGACAGGCACTGAAGCTTTCTTT
>TRBD2|TRBV4-2|many|TRBJ2-3
CASSQDLAGVGADTQYF
TGTGCCAGCAGCCAAGATCTAGCGGGAGTTGGAGCAGATACGCAGTATTTT
>.|TRBV11-2|many|TRBJ1-1
CASSLVVGNTEAFF
TGTGCCAGCAGCTTAGTAGTGGGGAACACTGAAGCTTTCTTT
>TRBD2|TRBV2|.|TRBJ2-3
CASRLGLANTDTQYF
TGTGCCAGCAGACTTGGACTAGCTAACACAGATACGCAGTATTTT
>.|TRBV12-3/TRBV12-4|many|TRBJ1-2
CASSFRRPNYGYTF
TGTGCCAGCAGTTTTCGCAGGCCCAACTATGGCTACACCTTC
>TRBD1|TRBV11-2|many|TRBJ2-7
CASTPGTGGYEQYF
TGTGCCAGTACGCCCGGGACAGGGGGATACGAGCAGTACTTC
>.|TRBV7-9|many|TRBJ2-1
CASSTVIGEQFF
TGTGCCAGCAGCACTGTAATCGGGGAGCAGTTCTTC
>.|TRBV6-9|.|TRBJ2-2
CASRLHTGYTGELLF
TGTGCCAGCAGGTTACATACAGGGTACACCGGGGAGCTGCTTTTT
>.|TRBV12-3/TRBV12-4|many|TRBJ2-7
CASSLLIPGVYEQYF
TGTGCCAGCAGTTTACTAATACCGGGGGTGTACGAGCAGTACTTC
>TRBD2|TRBV27|many|TRBJ2-3
CASSLSPSAGGRNTQYF
TGTGCCAGCAGTTTATCCCCCTCAGCGGGGGGTCGGAATACGCAGTATTTT
>TRBD2|TRBV11-3|.|TRBJ2-1
CASSLTNIVQLPGGRHYNEQFF
TGTGCCAGCAGCTTAACCAACATCGTTCAACTACCGGGGGGTCGCCATTACAATGAGCAGTTCTTC
>TRBD2|TRBV19|.|TRBJ2-1
CASSPSGGISYNEQFF
TGTGCCAGTAGTCCCAGCGGGGGAATTTCCTACAATGAGCAGTTCTTC
>.|TRBV18|many|TRBJ2-5
CASSPGQSGTQYF
TGTGCCAGCTCTCCCGGACAGTCAGGGACCCAGTACTTC
>TRBD1|TRBV5-1|many|TRBJ1-6
CASSWDSNSPLHF
TGCGCCAGCAGCTGGGACAGTAATTCACCCCTCCACTTT
>.|TRBV10-3|many|TRBJ1-5
CAISDTSNQPQHF
TGTGCCATCAGTGACACGAGCAATCAGCCCCAGCATTTT
>.|TRBV11-2|.|TRBJ2-7
CASSPWGIEQYF
TGTGCCAGCAGCCCTTGGGGGATCGAGCAGTACTTC
>TRBD1|TRBV6-1|many|TRBJ1-5
CASSLGQVYQPQHF
TGTGCCAGCAGTCTGGGACAGGTCTATCAGCCCCAGCATTTT
>TRBD2|TRBV6-1|many|TRBJ2-3
CASQGLAHPSTDTQYF
TGTGCCAGCCAAGGACTAGCTCACCCTAGCACAGATACGCAGTATTTT
>.|TRBV6-1|.|TRBJ1-5
CASSETRGSSNQPQHF
TGTGCCAGCAGTGAAACCAGGGGATCTAGCAATCAGCCCCAGCATTTT
>.|TRBV2|many|TRBJ2-1
CASKAGYNEQFF
TGTGCCAGCAAAGCAGGATACAATGAGCAGTTCTTC
>.|TRBV6-1|many|TRBJ2-1
CASTLSRSSYNEQFF
TGTGCCAGCACTCTCTCGCGAAGCTCCTACAATGAGCAGTTCTTC
>.|TRBV7-9|many|TRBJ2-5
CASSLARGGETQYF
TGTGCCAGCAGCTTAGCACGAGGGGGAGAGACCCAGTACTTC
>.|TRBV30|many|TRBJ2-1
CAWLQVHEQFF
TGTGCCTGGCTGCAGGTGCATGAGCAGTTCTTC
>.|TRBV5-1|many|TRBJ2-1
CASSLRGAYNEQFF
TGCGCCAGCAGCTTGAGGGGGGCTTACAATGAGCAGTTCTTC
>.|TRBV6-1|few|TRBJ1-6
CASSEFDSPLHF
TGTGCCAGCAGTGAATTTGATTCACCCCTCCACTTT
>.|TRBV29-1|.|TRBJ2-1
CSGTRGREQFF
TGCAGCGGGACTCGGGGACGGGAGCAGTTCTTC
>TRBD1|TRBV6-1|.|TRBJ2-6
CASSEVRDRDHGANVLTF
TGTGCCAGCAGTGAAGTGCGGGACAGGGATCATGGGGCCAACGTCCTGACTTTC
>.|TRBV7-9|many|TRBJ1-5
CASSDLNQPQHF
TGTGCCAGCAGCGACCTAAATCAGCCCCAGCATTTT
>.|TRBV24-1|many|TRBJ2-6
CATSDSGTASSGANVLTF
TGTGCCACCAGTGATTCCGGGACGGCTTCCTCTGGGGCCAACGTCCTGACTTTC